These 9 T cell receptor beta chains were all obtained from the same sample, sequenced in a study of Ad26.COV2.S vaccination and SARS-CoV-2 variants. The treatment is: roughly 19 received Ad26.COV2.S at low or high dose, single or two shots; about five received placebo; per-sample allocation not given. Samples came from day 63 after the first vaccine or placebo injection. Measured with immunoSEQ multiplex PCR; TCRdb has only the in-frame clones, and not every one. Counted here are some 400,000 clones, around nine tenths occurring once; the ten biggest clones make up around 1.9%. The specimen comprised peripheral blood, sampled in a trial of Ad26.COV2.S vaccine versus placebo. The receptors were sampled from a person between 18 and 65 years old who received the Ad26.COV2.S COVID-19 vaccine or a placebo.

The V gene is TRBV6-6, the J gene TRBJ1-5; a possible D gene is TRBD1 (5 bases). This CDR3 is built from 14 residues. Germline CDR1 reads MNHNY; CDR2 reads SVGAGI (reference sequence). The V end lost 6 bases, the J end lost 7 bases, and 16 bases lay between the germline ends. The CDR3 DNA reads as TGTGCCAGCAGCTCCCAGGGTCGGAGCCAGCCCCAGCATTTT. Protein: CASSSQGRSQPQHF.

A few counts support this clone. In DNA, the CDR3 is TGCAGCGTTTCCGGGACTAGCGTAGACGAGCAGTACTTC. Translated: CSVSGTSVDEQYF. The chain joins TRBV29-1 to TRBJ2-7, with 10 positions matching TRBD2. This CDR3 has 13 residues. Germline V gives CDR1 SQVTM, CDR2 ANQGSEA. After removal of 5 bases from V and 5 bases from J, the junction contained 6 bases not matched to a gene.

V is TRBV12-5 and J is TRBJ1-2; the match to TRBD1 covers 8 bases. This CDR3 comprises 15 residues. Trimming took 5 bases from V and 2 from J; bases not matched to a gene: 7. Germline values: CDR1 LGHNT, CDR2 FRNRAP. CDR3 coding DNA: TGTGCTAGTGGTCAGACAGGGGACCGCAACTATGGCTACACCTTC. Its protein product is CASGQTGDRNYGYTF.

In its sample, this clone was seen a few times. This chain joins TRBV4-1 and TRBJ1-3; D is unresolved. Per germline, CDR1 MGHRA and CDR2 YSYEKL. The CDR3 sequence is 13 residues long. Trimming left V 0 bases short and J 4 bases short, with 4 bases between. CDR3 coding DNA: TGCGCCAGCAGCCAAGAGGTGGGAAACACCATATATTTT. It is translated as CASSQEVGNTIYF.

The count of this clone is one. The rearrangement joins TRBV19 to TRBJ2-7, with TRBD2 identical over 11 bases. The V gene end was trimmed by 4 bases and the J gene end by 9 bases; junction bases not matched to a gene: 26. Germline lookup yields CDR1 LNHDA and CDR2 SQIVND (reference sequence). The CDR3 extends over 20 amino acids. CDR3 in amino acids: CASSKGLGTSGLGEIAVQYF. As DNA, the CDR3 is TGTGCCAGTAGTAAGGGGCTCGGGACTAGCGGCCTCGGGGAGATCGCGGTGCAGTACTTC.

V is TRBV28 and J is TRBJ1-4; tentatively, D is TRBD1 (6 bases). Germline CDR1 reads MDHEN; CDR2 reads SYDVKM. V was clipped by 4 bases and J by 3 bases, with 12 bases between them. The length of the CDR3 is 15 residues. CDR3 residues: CASSSPGGPNEKLFF. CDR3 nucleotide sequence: TGTGCCAGCAGTTCCCCGGGGGGGCCTAATGAAAAACTGTTTTTT.

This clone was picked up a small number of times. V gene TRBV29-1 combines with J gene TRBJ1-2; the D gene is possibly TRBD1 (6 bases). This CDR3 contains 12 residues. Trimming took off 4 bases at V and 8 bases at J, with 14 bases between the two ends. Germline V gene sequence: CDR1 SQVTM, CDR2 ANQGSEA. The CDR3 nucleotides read TGCAGCGTTGGAGGGGGGGCTGGCGGCTACACCTTC. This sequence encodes CSVGGGAGGYTF.

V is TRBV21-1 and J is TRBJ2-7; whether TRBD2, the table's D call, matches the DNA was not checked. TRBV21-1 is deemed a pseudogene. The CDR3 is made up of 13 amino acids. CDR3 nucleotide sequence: TGTGCCAGCAGCAAAAGAGGCGGCGACGAGCAGTACTTC. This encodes CASSKRGGDEQYF.

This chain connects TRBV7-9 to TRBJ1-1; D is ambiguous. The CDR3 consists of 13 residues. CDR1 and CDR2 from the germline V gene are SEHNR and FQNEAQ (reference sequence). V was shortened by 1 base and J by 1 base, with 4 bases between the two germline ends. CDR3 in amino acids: CASSLDTNTEAFF. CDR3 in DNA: TGTGCCAGCAGCTTAGACACGAACACTGAAGCTTTCTTT.